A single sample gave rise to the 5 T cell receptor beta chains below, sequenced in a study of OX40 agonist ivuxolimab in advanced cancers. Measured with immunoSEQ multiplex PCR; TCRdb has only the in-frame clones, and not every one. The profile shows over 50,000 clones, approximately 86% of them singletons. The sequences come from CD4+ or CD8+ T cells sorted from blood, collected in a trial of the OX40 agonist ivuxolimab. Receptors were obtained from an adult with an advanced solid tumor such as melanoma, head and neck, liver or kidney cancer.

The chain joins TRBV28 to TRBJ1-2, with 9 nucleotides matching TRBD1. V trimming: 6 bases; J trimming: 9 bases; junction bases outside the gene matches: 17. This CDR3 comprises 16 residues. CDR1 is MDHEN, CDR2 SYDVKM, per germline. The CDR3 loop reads CASSPFEAGTGSSYTF. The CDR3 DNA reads TGTGCCAGCAGCCCCTTCGAAGCCGGGACAGGGAGTAGCTACACCTTC.

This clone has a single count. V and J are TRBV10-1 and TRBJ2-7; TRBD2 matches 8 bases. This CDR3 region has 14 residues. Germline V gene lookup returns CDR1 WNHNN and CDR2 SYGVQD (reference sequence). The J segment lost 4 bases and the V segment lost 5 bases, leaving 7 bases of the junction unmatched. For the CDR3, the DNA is TGCGCCAGCAGTCTTAGCGGGACGGTGTACGAGCAGTACTTC. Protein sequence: CASSLSGTVYEQYF.

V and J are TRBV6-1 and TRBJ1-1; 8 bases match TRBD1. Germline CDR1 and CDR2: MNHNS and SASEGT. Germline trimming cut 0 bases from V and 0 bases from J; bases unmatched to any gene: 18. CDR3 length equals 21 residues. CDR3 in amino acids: CASSEALRTGSLRTMNTEAFF. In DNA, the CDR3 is TGTGCCAGCAGTGAAGCGCTTCGGACAGGGTCCTTAAGGACCATGAACACTGAAGCTTTCTTT.

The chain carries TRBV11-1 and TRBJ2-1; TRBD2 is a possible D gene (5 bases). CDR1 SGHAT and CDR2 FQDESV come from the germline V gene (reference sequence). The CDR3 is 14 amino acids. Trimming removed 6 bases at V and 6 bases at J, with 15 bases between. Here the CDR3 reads CASSFGLEGNEQFF. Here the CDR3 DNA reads TGTGCCAGCAGTTTTGGACTTGAAGGCAATGAGCAGTTCTTC.

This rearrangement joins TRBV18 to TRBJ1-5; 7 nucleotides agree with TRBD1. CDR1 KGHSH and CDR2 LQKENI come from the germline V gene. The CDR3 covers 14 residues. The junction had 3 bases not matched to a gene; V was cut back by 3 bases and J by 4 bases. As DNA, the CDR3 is TGTGCCAGCTCACCGGCGACAGGGAATCAGCCCCAGCATTTT. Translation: CASSPATGNQPQHF.